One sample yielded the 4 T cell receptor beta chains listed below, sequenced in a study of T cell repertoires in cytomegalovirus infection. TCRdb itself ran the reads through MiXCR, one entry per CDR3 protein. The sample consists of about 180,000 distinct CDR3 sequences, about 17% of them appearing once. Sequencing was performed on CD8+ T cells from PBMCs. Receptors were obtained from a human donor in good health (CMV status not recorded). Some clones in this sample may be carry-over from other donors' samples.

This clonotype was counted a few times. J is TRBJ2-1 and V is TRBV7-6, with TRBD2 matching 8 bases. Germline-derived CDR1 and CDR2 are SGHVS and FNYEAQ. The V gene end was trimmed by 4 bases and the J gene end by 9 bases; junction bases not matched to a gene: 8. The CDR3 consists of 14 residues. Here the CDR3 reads CASSSDGGAFEQFF. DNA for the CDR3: TGTGCCAGCAGCTCTGACGGGGGGGCGTTTGAGCAGTTCTTC.

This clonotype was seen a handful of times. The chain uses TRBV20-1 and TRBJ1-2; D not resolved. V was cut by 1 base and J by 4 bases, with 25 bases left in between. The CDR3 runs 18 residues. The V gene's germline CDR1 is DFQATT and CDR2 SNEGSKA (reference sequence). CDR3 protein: CSARVKRSWQKNFYGYTF. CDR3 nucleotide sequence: TGCAGTGCTAGAGTGAAAAGGAGTTGGCAGAAAAATTTCTATGGCTACACCTTC.

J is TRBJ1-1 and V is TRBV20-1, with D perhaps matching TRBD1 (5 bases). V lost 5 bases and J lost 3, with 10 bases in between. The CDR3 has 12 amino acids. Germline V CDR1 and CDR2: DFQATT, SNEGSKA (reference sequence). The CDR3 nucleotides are TGCAGTGCTCCAGGGACTGACACTGAAGCTTTCTTT. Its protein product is CSAPGTDTEAFF.

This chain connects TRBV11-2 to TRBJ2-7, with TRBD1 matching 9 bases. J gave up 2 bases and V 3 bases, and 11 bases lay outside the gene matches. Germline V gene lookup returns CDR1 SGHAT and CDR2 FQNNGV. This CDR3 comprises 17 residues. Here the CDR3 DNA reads TGTGCCAGCAGCTTCACACCGGGACAGGGCCTTACCTACGAGCAGTACTTC. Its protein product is CASSFTPGQGLTYEQYF.